Presented here are 3 T cell receptor beta chains from one specimen sequenced in a study of T cell responses to AZD1222 COVID-19 vaccine. The method was immunoSEQ multiplex PCR; TCRdb's version includes in-frame clones alone and lacks a portion of them. The sample lists roughly 100,000 clones; approximately 88% were seen once. Sequenced here: peripheral blood, sampled on day 0 of AZD1222 vaccination. These receptors were taken from an adult in good health.

This clone was recorded once. This CDR3 is CASSGEPTGLIDIQYF. As DNA, the CDR3 is TGTGCCAGCAGCGGGGAGCCGACAGGTCTTATCGACATTCAGTACTTC. V usage is TRBV5-4 and J usage is TRBJ2-4, with a tentative D call TRBD1 (6 bases). This CDR3 is 16 amino acids long. Germline V CDR1 and CDR2: SGHNT, YYREEE (reference sequence). Deletions cut 4 bases from V and 8 bases from J, with 22 bases between.

This chain joins TRBV7-3 and TRBJ2-2; possibly TRBD2 for D (5 bases). CDR3 length equals 15 residues. Per the germline V gene, CDR1 is SGHTA and CDR2 is FQGTGA. Deletions cut 8 bases from V and 5 bases from J, with 18 bases between. CDR3 sequence: CASFTRRTETGELFF. Here the CDR3 DNA reads TGTGCCAGCTTTACTCGGAGGACGGAAACCGGGGAGCTGTTTTTT. Based on the CDR3 plus reference TRBV7-3 and TRBJ2-2, the full variable domain is GAGVSQTPSNKVTEKGKYVELRCDPISGHTALYWYRQSLGQGPEFLIYFQGTGAADDSGLPNDRFFAVRPEGSVSTLKIQRTERGDSAVYLCASFTRRTETGELFFGEGSRLTVL.

CDR3 DNA sequence: TGTGCCAGTAGTACCCGGGACAGGGTCGAAAAACTGTTTTTT. Translation gives CASSTRDRVEKLFF. The V gene is TRBV19, the J gene TRBJ1-4; 9 positions match TRBD1. CDR3 length: 14 amino acids. Germline-derived CDR1 and CDR2 are LNHDA and SQIVND (reference sequence). With 4 bases clipped from V and 8 bases from J, the junction kept 5 bases outside the gene matches.